Below, 12 T cell receptor beta chains from the same sample are listed, as sequenced in a study of identical twins. TCRdb used MiXCR to reprocess the 5' RACE reads, holding one entry per CDR3 protein. The sample includes about 470,000 distinct CDR3 sequences, approximately 25% of them seen just once. The same data also contributed to another study, on T cells expressing NK-cell markers.

The sequenced sample consisted of CD4+ T cells sorted from blood. The receptors here all came from a woman in her late teens or twenties in good health.

This clonotype turned up a few times. The V gene is TRBV6-1, the J gene TRBJ2-7; no reliable D call. The CDR3 has 13 residues. Trimming stripped 6 bases from V and 3 bases from J, with 12 bases between. Germline lookup yields CDR1 MNHNS and CDR2 SASEGT. CDR3 coding DNA: TGTGCCAGCAGGTCGACGAACCGCTACGAGCAGTACTTC. Translated: CASRSTNRYEQYF.

This clonotype was counted a single time. The CDR3 DNA follows: TGTGCCACCCCGCTTCGACTGGGCGGGGAGACCCAGTACTTC. It is translated as CATPLRLGGETQYF. The chain recombines TRBV19 with TRBJ2-5, with a possible D match to TRBD2 (5 bases). V was shortened by 10 bases and J by 5 bases, with 20 bases between the two germline ends. The CDR3 has 14 residues. Germline-derived CDR1 and CDR2 are LNHDA and SQIVND (reference sequence).

Concerning this clonotype: A much larger clone lies one base from this, so it may be a read error. The chain recombines TRBV5-1 with TRBJ1-2, with D perhaps TRBD1 (5 bases). The CDR3 is 13 residues long. V lost 5 bases, J lost 3 bases, and 11 bases lay in between. Germline V gene lookup returns CDR1 SGHRS and CDR2 YFSETQ. The CDR3: CASSEGVHYGYTF. The DNA of the CDR3 is TGCGCCAGCAGTGAAGGGGTGCACTATGGCTACACCTTC. Variable domain in full (rest from reference TRBV5-1 and TRBJ1-2): KAGVTQTPRYLIKTRGQQVTLSCSPISGHRSVSWYQQTPGQGLQFLFEYFSETQRNKGNFPGRFSGRQFSNSRSEMNVSTLELGDSALYLCASSEGVHYGYTFGSGTRLTVV.

Only a few counts were recorded for this clonotype. The chain carries TRBV7-2 and TRBJ2-2; TRBD2 aligns across 11 bases. Trimming cost V 3 bases and J 5 bases; bases outside gene matches: 8. CDR3 size: 17 residues. Germline assignment: CDR1 SGHTA and CDR2 FQGNSA. CDR3 coding DNA: TGTGCCAGCAGCTTGGTTCTGGGACTAGCGGTTACCGGGGAGCTGTTTTTT. The encoded protein is CASSLVLGLAVTGELFF. The full variable domain, rest sourced from reference TRBV7-2 and TRBJ2-2, is GAGVSQSPSNKVTEKGKDVELRCDPISGHTALYWYRQSLGQGLEFLIYFQGNSAPDKSGLPSDRFSAERTGGSVSTLTIQRTQQEDSAVYLCASSLVLGLAVTGELFFGEGSRLTVL.

The chain is built from TRBV7-8 and TRBJ2-3, with 15 bases that match TRBD2. The CDR3 has 16 amino acids. V trimming: 5 bases; J trimming: 5 bases; junction bases outside the gene matches: 5. Looked up from germline, CDR1 is SGHVS and CDR2 is FQNEAQ. The CDR3: CASSGGLAGGQDTQYF. The CDR3 nucleotides are TGTGCCAGCAGCGGTGGACTAGCGGGGGGGCAAGATACGCAGTATTTT.

CDR3 nucleotide sequence: TGTGCCAGTACGATTTACAATGAGCAGTTCTTC. The encoded protein is CASTIYNEQFF. V and J are TRBV12-3 or TRBV12-4 and TRBJ2-1; D call uncertain. Trimming stripped 9 bases from V and 4 bases from J, with 7 bases between. This CDR3 is built from 11 residues.

This clonotype has ten or more counts. V and J are TRBV12-3 or TRBV12-4 and TRBJ2-1, with D uncertain. The V end was cut by 3 bases, the J end by 7 bases, with 7 bases between. The CDR3 covers 12 residues. The CDR3 sequence is CASSLTRNEQFF. The CDR3 DNA reads TGTGCCAGCAGTTTGACTCGAAATGAGCAGTTCTTC.

This chain links TRBV6-1 with TRBJ1-4; D possibly corresponds to TRBD1 (6 bases). This CDR3 contains 15 residues. CDR1 and CDR2 from the germline V gene are MNHNS and SASEGT. The V end lost 6 bases, the J end lost 0 bases, and 11 bases lay between the germline ends. The CDR3 nucleotides are TGTGCCAGCAGGGGATCAGGGGCAACTAATGAAAAACTGTTTTTT. It yields the protein CASRGSGATNEKLFF.

This chain joins TRBV6-1 and TRBJ1-1; 9 nucleotides match TRBD1. Losses at the gene ends were 6 bases for V and 4 bases for J; bases not matched to a gene: 3. CDR3 length equals 13 residues. The germline CDR1 and CDR2 sequences are MNHNS and SASEGT. CDR3 sequence (DNA): TGTGCCAGCAGGACAGGGGGAACCACTGAAGCTTTCTTT. Amino acid sequence: CASRTGGTTEAFF.

The genes are TRBV25-1 and TRBJ1-1; 7 nucleotides match TRBD1. V trimming: 4 bases; J trimming: 3 bases; junction bases outside the gene matches: 8. This CDR3 spans 15 amino acids. Germline CDR1 and CDR2: MGHDK and SYGVNS. CDR3 amino acids: CASSGMTGRDTEAFF. The CDR3 DNA is TGTGCCAGCAGTGGAATGACAGGGCGGGACACTGAAGCTTTCTTT.

The CDR3 nucleotides are TGCAGCGCGACTAGCGGGGGGGCCGCAGATACGCAGTATTTT. Protein sequence: CSATSGGAADTQYF. The J gene is TRBJ2-3, the V gene TRBV29-1; 14 bases align to TRBD2. Unmatched junction bases numbered 4, after V lost 7 bases and J lost 4 bases. The germline CDR1 and CDR2 sequences are SQVTM and ANQGSEA. The CDR3 runs 14 residues.

This rearrangement joins TRBV7-9 to TRBJ2-5; 9 nucleotides match TRBD2. Germline V gene sequence: CDR1 SEHNR, CDR2 FQNEAQ (reference sequence). V lost 5 bases to trimming and J lost 1 base; unmatched junction nucleotides: 11. The length of the CDR3 is 17 residues. CDR3 residues: CASSRGSSGRTQETQYF. In DNA, the CDR3 is TGTGCCAGCAGCAGGGGTAGTAGCGGGAGAACCCAAGAGACCCAGTACTTC.